The 17 T cell receptor beta chains below come from one sample, sequenced in a study of blood T cell repertoires in COVID-19. The assay was immunoSEQ multiplex PCR, and TCRdb's table has in-frame clones only and misses some. This sample has around 400,000 clones, with more than 75% found just once. Source material: peripheral blood. These TCRs come from a woman aged 55-69 years with COVID-19, enrolled during active disease.

The chain couples TRBV28 to TRBJ2-2, with a tentative D call TRBD2 (5 bases). The CDR3 covers 19 residues. The germline V gene encodes CDR1 MDHEN and CDR2 SYDVKM. V shed 11 bases and J shed 0 bases, with 28 bases lying between them. The DNA of the CDR3 is TGTGCCCCCCGGGGAATTGGGGAGCGGCCCCTACCGAACACCGGGGAGCTGTTTTTT. Its protein product is CAPRGIGERPLPNTGELFF.

This clone appeared once. The chain employs TRBV7-2 and TRBJ2-1; no reliable D call. CDR1 SGHTA and CDR2 FQGNSA come from the germline V gene. This CDR3 region has 13 residues. Trimming shortened V by 1 base and J by 6 bases, and 7 bases separated the two germline ends. CDR3 in DNA: TGTGCCAGCAGCTTAGAATTCTCCAATGAGCAGTTCTTC. Its protein product is CASSLEFSNEQFF.

This rearrangement joins TRBV16 to TRBJ1-1; 8 bases are a match to TRBD1. The CDR3 sequence is 13 residues long. The trim removed 0 bases at V and 11 bases at J, leaving 5 bases unmatched. Germline V lookup: CDR1 KGHSY, CDR2 FQNENV. In DNA, the CDR3 is TGTGCCAGCAGCCAATCGAGGGCAGGGGGCGCTTTCTTT. Translation gives CASSQSRAGGAFF. The variable domain in full, with the rest retrieved from reference TRBV16 and TRBJ1-1, is GEEVAQTPKHLVRGEGQKAKLYCAPIKGHSYVFWYQQVLKNEFKFLISFQNENVFDETGMPKERFSAKCLPNSPCSLEIQATKLEDSAVYFCASSQSRAGGAFFGQGTRLTVV.

This sequence joins TRBV7-9 and TRBJ1-4; D remains unclear. The germline CDR1 and CDR2 sequences are SEHNR and FQNEAQ (reference sequence). With 5 bases removed from V and 5 bases from J, the gap between germline ends came to 12 bases. CDR3 length equals 14 residues. The CDR3 region is CASSPARGNEKLFF. The CDR3 nucleotides read TGTGCCAGCAGCCCCGCCCGGGGAAATGAAAAACTGTTTTTT.

V is TRBV18 and J is TRBJ1-2, with TRBD1 identical over 8 bases. The CDR3 is made up of 14 amino acids. V shed 6 bases and J 4 bases; nucleotides not matched to a gene: 7. Germline assignment: CDR1 KGHSH and CDR2 LQKENI. This CDR3 reads CASSRQGWSYGYTF. Here the CDR3 DNA reads TGTGCCAGCTCCCGACAGGGGTGGAGCTATGGCTACACCTTC.

The chain couples TRBV6-5 to TRBJ1-5; the D gene is possibly TRBD1 (5 bases). Germline assignment: CDR1 MNHEY and CDR2 SVGAGI. Trimming pared 6 bases from V and 1 base from J, leaving 13 bases between. The CDR3 covers 15 residues. The CDR3 loop reads CASSARDGSNQPQHF. CDR3 in DNA: TGTGCCAGCAGCGCGCGGGACGGAAGCAATCAGCCCCAGCATTTT.

V usage is TRBV4-2 and J usage is TRBJ2-6; 12 positions agree with TRBD2. The germline V gene encodes CDR1 LGHNA and CDR2 YNFKEQ. This CDR3 spans 22 amino acids. V shed 0 bases, J shed 0 bases, and the junction held 12 bases outside the gene matches. CDR3 nucleotide sequence: TGTGCCAGCAGCCAAGATCGGCTTCGACTAGCGGGGGTTAACTCTGGGGCCAACGTCCTGACTTTC. As protein: CASSQDRLRLAGVNSGANVLTF.

This clone has a single count. The chain carries TRBV5-8 and TRBJ1-2; D call uncertain. The CDR3 loop spans 12 amino acids. The V gene's germline CDR1 is SGHTS and CDR2 YDEGEE. V was clipped by 0 bases and J by 8 bases, with 8 bases between them. The CDR3 sequence: CASSLDRRGYTF. CDR3 coding DNA: TGTGCCAGCAGCTTGGATCGGAGGGGCTACACCTTC.

This clone appeared a single time. The CDR3 DNA follows: TGTGCCAGCAGTTCCCGGACAGGGGGAAACATTCAGTACTTC. Translating it yields CASSSRTGGNIQYF. The J gene is TRBJ2-4, the V gene TRBV6-5; 10 nucleotides line up with TRBD1. The CDR3 length is 14 residues. With V trimmed by 4 bases and J by 6 bases, 3 bases remained unmatched. Germline CDR1 and CDR2: MNHEY and SVGAGI.

This sequence joins TRBV4-2 and TRBJ2-7, with TRBD2 matching 12 bases. The CDR3 runs to 16 residues. CDR1 is LGHNA and CDR2 is YNFKEQ in the germline V gene. Germline trimming cut 1 base from V and 2 bases from J; bases unmatched to any gene: 3. CDR3 in DNA: TGTGCCAGCAGCCAAGTTCTAGCGGGGGGGCCCTACGAGCAGTACTTC. It encodes CASSQVLAGGPYEQYF.

This sequence joins TRBV7-3 and TRBJ1-6; D unresolved. Trimming cost V 5 bases and J 10 bases, with 12 bases left between them. The germline CDR1 and CDR2 sequences are SGHTA and FQGTGA. The CDR3 loop spans 13 amino acids. The CDR3 is CASSPLLRSPLHF. The CDR3 nucleotides read TGTGCCAGCAGCCCCCTACTGCGATCACCCCTCCACTTT.

V and J are TRBV2 and TRBJ2-2; D perhaps matches TRBD2 (5 bases). CDR3 length: 13 amino acids. The germline CDR1 and CDR2 sequences are SNHLY and FYNNEI. Deletions cut 7 bases from V and 6 bases from J, with 12 bases between. The CDR3 spells CASNVRDSGELFF. The CDR3 DNA reads as TGTGCCAGCAACGTTCGGGATTCCGGGGAGCTGTTTTTT.

This chain joins TRBV15 and TRBJ1-4; 8 bases agree with TRBD1. The CDR3 contains 13 residues. The germline gives CDR1 LNHNV, CDR2 YYDKDF (reference sequence). J gave up 10 bases and V 6 bases, and 7 bases lay outside the gene matches. The CDR3 region has the DNA TGTGCCACCAGGAGACCAGGGGGCGTAAAACTGTTTTTT. Amino acid sequence: CATRRPGGVKLFF.

J is TRBJ1-4 and V is TRBV2, with a weak D call TRBD1 (6 bases). Germline assignment: CDR1 SNHLY and CDR2 FYNNEI. Trimming shortened V by 6 bases and J by 14 bases, and 13 bases separated the two germline ends. This CDR3 contains 11 residues. Here the CDR3 DNA reads TGTGCCAGCAGGGGGGCAGGGGTTCTGTTTTTT. Protein sequence: CASRGAGVLFF.

The chain has TRBV5-6 and TRBJ2-1; D is perhaps TRBD2 (6 bases). In germline, CDR1 is SGHDT, CDR2 YYEEEE. Between the trimmed V and J ends, which lost 7 bases and 2 bases, there was a span of 19 bases. CDR3 length: 16 amino acids. The CDR3 loop is CASGEVGGWPYNEQFF. In DNA, the CDR3 is TGTGCCAGCGGTGAGGTCGGGGGTTGGCCCTACAATGAGCAGTTCTTC.

This rearrangement joins TRBV28 to TRBJ1-4; no clear D. Germline V gives CDR1 MDHEN, CDR2 SYDVKM. The CDR3 spans 15 residues. Trimming took 6 bases from V and 2 from J, leaving 13 bases between them. The CDR3 sequence: CASSPSGLTNEKLFF. DNA of the CDR3: TGTGCCAGCAGCCCCTCCGGACTTACTAATGAAAAACTGTTTTTT.

This CDR3 reads CASSFSPGGLGQPQHF. CDR3 in DNA: TGTGCCAGCAGCTTCTCCCCCGGGGGTTTGGGTCAGCCCCAGCATTTT. The chain uses TRBV7-6 and TRBJ1-5; weak D call: TRBD1 (5 bases). The germline gives CDR1 SGHVS, CDR2 FNYEAQ. This CDR3 contains 16 residues. V lost 3 bases, J lost 6 bases, and 18 bases lay in between.